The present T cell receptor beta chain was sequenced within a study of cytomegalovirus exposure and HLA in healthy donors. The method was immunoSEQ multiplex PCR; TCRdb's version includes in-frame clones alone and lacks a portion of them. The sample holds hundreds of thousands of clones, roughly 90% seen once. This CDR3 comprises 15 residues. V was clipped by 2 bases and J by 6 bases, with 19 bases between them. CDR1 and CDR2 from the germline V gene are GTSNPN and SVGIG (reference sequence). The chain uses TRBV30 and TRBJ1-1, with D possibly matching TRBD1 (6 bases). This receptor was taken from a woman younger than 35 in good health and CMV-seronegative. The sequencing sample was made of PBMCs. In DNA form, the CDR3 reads TGTGCCTGGAGTCCTTACCCCAGGGGACGGGCTGAAGCTTTCTTT. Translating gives CAWSPYPRGRAEAFF.